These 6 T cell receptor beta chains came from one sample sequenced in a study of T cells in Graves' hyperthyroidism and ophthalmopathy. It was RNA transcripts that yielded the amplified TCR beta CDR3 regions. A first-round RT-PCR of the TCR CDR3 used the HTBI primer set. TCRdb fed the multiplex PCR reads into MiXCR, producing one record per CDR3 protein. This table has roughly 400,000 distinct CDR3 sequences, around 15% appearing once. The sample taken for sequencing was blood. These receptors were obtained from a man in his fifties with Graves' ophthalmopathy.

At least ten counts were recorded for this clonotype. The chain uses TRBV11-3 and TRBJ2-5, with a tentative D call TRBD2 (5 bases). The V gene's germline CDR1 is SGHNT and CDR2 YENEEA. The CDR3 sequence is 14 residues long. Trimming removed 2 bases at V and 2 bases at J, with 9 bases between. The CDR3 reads CASSLIRDQETQYF. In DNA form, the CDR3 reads TGTGCCAGCAGCTTAATTCGGGATCAAGAGACCCAGTACTTC.

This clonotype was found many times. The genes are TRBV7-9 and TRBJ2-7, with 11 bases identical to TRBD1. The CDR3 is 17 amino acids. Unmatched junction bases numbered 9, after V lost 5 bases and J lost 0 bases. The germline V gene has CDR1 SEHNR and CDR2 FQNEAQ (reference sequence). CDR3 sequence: CASSVRDRGVGSYEQYF. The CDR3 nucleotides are TGTGCCAGCAGCGTCCGGGACAGGGGGGTAGGCTCCTACGAGCAGTACTTC. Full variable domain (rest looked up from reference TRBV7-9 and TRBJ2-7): DTGVSQNPRHKITKRGQNVTFRCDPISEHNRLYWYRQTLGQGPEFLTYFQNEAQLEKSRLLSDRFSAERPKGSFSTLEIQRTEQGDSAMYLCASSVRDRGVGSYEQYFGPGTRLTVT.

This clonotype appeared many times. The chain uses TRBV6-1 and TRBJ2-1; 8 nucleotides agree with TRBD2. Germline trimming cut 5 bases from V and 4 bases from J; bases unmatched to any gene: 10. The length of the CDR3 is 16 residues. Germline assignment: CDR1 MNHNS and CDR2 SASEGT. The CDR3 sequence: CASSSSGSGLYNEQFF. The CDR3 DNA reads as TGTGCCAGCAGTTCCAGCGGGAGCGGTCTTTACAATGAGCAGTTCTTC.

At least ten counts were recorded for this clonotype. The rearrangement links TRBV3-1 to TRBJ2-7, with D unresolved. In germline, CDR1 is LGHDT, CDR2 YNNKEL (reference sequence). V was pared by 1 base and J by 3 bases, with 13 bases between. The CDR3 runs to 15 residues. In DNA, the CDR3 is TGTGCCAGCAGCCAAGCCCATGGGAATCGCTACGAGCAGTACTTC. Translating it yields CASSQAHGNRYEQYF.

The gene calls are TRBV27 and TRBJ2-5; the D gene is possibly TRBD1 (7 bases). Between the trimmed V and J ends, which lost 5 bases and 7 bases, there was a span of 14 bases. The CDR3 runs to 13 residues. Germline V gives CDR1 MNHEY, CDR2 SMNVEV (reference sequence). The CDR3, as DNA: TGTGCCAGCAGTAATTCTCAGGGGGGGACCCAGTACTTC. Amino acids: CASSNSQGGTQYF.

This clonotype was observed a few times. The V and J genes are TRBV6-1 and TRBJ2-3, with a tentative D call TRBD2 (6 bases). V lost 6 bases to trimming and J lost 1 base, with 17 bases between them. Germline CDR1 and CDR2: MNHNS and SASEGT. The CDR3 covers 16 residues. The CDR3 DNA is TGTGCCAGCAGCCCAAACTCCGCTAGCGGCACAGATACGCAGTATTTT. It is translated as CASSPNSASGTDTQYF.